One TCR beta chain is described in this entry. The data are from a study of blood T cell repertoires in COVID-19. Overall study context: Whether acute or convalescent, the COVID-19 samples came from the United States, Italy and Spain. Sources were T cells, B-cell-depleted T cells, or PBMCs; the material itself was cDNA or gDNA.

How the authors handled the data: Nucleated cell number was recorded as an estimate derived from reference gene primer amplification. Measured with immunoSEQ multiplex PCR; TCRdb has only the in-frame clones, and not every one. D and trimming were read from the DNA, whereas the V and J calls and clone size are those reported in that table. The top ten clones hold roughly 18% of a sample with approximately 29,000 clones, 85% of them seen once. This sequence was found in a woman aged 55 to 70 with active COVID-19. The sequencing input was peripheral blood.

The CDR3 DNA sequence: TGTGCCAGCAAGGCTAGTGTCGACTTCACCGGGGAGCTGTTTTTT. This gives the protein CASKASVDFTGELFF. The rearrangement links TRBV2 to TRBJ2-2; no clear D. The CDR3 runs 15 residues. Germline V gene sequence: CDR1 SNHLY, CDR2 FYNNEI. Trimming removed 7 bases from V and 4 bases from J, with 16 bases in between.